The source of this TCR beta chain is a study of blood T cell repertoires in COVID-19. Overall study: Samples of COVID-19 (acute and convalescent) were obtained from the United States, Italy and Spain.

About this clone itself: Germline and junction disagree at one end, which may indicate a read error.

Sequenced by immunoSEQ multiplex PCR; TCRdb stores in-frame clones only, minus some. The sample has about 58,000 clones; around 90% are singletons. From germline, CDR1 is WSHSY and CDR2 SAAADI. The CDR3 consists of 17 residues. J is TRBJ2-2 and V is TRBV10-2; tentatively, D is TRBD1 (6 bases). Source material: peripheral blood. The TCR was taken from a man between 60 and 75 years old with active COVID-19. CDR3 region: CTSSLTGRAPNTGELFF. The CDR3 coding sequence is TGCACCAGCAGCCTTACAGGGCGCGCTCCCAACACCGGGGAGCTGTTTTTT.